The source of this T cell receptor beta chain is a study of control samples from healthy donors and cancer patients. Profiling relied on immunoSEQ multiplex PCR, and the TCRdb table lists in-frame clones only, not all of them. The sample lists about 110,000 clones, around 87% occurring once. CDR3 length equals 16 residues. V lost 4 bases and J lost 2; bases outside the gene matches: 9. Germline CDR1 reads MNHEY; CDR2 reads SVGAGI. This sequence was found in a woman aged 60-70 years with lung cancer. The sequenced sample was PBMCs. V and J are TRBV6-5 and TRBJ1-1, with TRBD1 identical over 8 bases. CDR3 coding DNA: TGTGCCAGCAGTTTGGTCCCAGGGGGCGGAAACACTGAAGCTTTCTTT. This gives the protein CASSLVPGGGNTEAFF.